This T cell receptor (beta chain) was retrieved from a study of T cells expressing NK-cell markers. From its re-call of the 5' RACE reads, TCRdb lists each CDR3 protein once, without DNA. The repertoire table contains some 110,000 distinct CDR3 sequences. Germline assignment: CDR1 DFQATT and CDR2 SNEGSKA (reference sequence). This CDR3 has 15 residues. The source is a woman aged 18-70 years in good health. The chain uses TRBV20-1 and TRBJ2-1; as DNA is missing, the TRBD1 call by TCRdb cannot be tested. Sequencing input: blood T cells: a sorted CD56 or NKG2C T cell subset, CD4+ or CD8+ T cells, or bulk PBMC T cells (not recorded which). The CDR3 protein is CSARGSPSSYNEQFF.